A single sample gave rise to the 2 T cell receptor beta chains below, sequenced in a study of cytomegalovirus exposure and HLA in healthy donors. Researchers ran the PCR with 60 Vbeta and 13 Jbeta primers. Sequenced by immunoSEQ multiplex PCR; TCRdb stores in-frame clones only, minus some. The data show roughly 140,000 clones, about 82% seen once. Sequencing input: PBMCs. These receptors were taken from a middle-aged woman in good health and CMV-seropositive.

The V call is TRBV5-1, the J call TRBJ1-1; no clear D. From germline, CDR1 is SGHRS and CDR2 YFSETQ. The V end was cut by 0 bases, the J end by 4 bases, with 10 bases between. The CDR3 length is 14 residues. CDR3 loop: CASSLDQVGTEAFF. CDR3 DNA: TGCGCCAGCAGCTTGGATCAGGTGGGCACTGAAGCTTTCTTT.

This clone was seen a single time. The chain is built from TRBV19 and TRBJ2-7, with TRBD1 matching 12 bases. Germline lookup yields CDR1 LNHDA and CDR2 SQIVND (reference sequence). The CDR3 has 16 residues. With V trimmed by 7 bases and J by 7 bases, 14 bases remained unmatched. This CDR3 reads CASNPAPGQGAREQYF. CDR3 DNA: TGTGCCAGTAACCCCGCCCCGGGACAGGGGGCTAGAGAGCAGTACTTC.